This entry lists 18 T cell receptor beta chains sequenced from one sample in a study of blood T cell repertoires in COVID-19 (dated by TCRdb to about 2020). Library preparation was by the immunoSEQ multiplex PCR assay. TCRdb obtained this table from immuneACCESS and retained in-frame rearrangements with V and J assigned. These tables miss some clones; where compared with another copy, unresolved V genes account for less than half of the shortfall, and the remainder is unexplained. Counted in this sample were 65,000 to 70,000 clones; 81% of them appeared once. 9% to 9.5% of the sample is taken by the ten largest. Sequenced sample: peripheral blood. The source of these receptors is a human donor in a cohort sampled during active COVID-19.

The chain couples TRBV15 to TRBJ2-7; TRBD2 agrees at 7 bases. This CDR3 is built from 14 residues. The V and J ends lost 8 bases and 0 bases, in that order; junction bases with no gene match: 7. CDR1 and CDR2 from the germline V gene are LNHNV and YYDKDF (reference sequence). The CDR3 loop reads CATAASGISYEQYF. The CDR3 nucleotides read TGTGCCACCGCGGCTAGCGGAATCTCCTACGAGCAGTACTTC.

The gene calls are TRBV12-3 or TRBV12-4 and TRBJ2-1; D ambiguous. With 4 bases removed from V and 7 bases from J, the gap between germline ends came to 8 bases. There are 12 residues in the CDR3. The CDR3 loop is CASSSSENEQFF. The DNA of the CDR3 is TGTGCCAGCAGTTCTAGTGAGAATGAGCAGTTCTTC.

The CDR3 reads CASSVGRGAGEKLFF. The CDR3 DNA reads TGTGCCAGCAGCGTAGGCAGGGGTGCAGGCGAAAAACTGTTTTTT. The V gene is TRBV9, the J gene TRBJ1-4; D is possibly TRBD1 (6 bases). This CDR3 has 15 residues. V was pared by 0 bases and J by 8 bases, with 14 bases between. Germline lookup yields CDR1 SGDLS and CDR2 YYNGEE.

The rearrangement joins TRBV5-4 to TRBJ1-1; a weak D match, TRBD1 (5 bases). CDR1 and CDR2 from the germline V gene are SGHNT and YYREEE (reference sequence). The CDR3 runs 14 residues. Trimming removed 1 base at V and 6 bases at J, with 13 bases between. Written as DNA, the CDR3 is TGTGCCAGCAGCTTGTGGGGGGGGAGAGCTGAAGCTTTCTTT. It encodes CASSLWGGRAEAFF.

The chain uses TRBV7-8 and TRBJ1-1; D may be TRBD1 (6 bases). The CDR3 has 16 amino acids. Trimming removed 1 base from V and 0 bases from J, with 12 bases in between. Germline CDR1 reads SGHVS; CDR2 reads FQNEAQ. DNA of the CDR3: TGTGCCAGCAGCTTAGGGTCTGGGGGCGTGAACACTGAAGCTTTCTTT. It yields the protein CASSLGSGGVNTEAFF.

As DNA, the CDR3 is TGTGCCAGCAGTCGCCGGGACAGGGACCTCTACGAGCAGTACTTC. Protein: CASSRRDRDLYEQYF. V gene TRBV28 combines with J gene TRBJ2-7; 9 positions match TRBD1. The CDR3 sequence is 15 residues long. J gave up 3 bases and V 5 bases, and 8 bases lay outside the gene matches. Germline CDR1 is MDHEN and CDR2 is SYDVKM.

J is TRBJ1-1 and V is TRBV18, with 7 bases lining up with TRBD1. V was clipped by 8 bases and J by 7 bases; unmatched bases: 4. Germline CDR1 and CDR2: KGHSH and LQKENI. The CDR3 has 11 residues. The CDR3 protein is CASLRGDEAFF. In DNA, the CDR3 is TGTGCCAGCCTCAGGGGGGATGAAGCTTTCTTT.

This chain links TRBV6-1 with TRBJ2-7; D uncertain. This CDR3 is 13 amino acids long. CDR1 is MNHNS, CDR2 SASEGT, per germline. The germline V and J ends were trimmed by 3 bases and 0 bases, with 6 bases remaining between them. CDR3 amino acids: CASSDPSSYEQYF. The CDR3 nucleotides read TGTGCCAGCAGTGACCCGAGCTCCTACGAGCAGTACTTC.

The table lists this clone with a few counts. The chain carries TRBV11-2 and TRBJ1-1, with D uncertain. Germline V gene data show CDR1 as SGHAT and CDR2 as FQNNGV. Trimming pared 5 bases from V and 3 bases from J, leaving 10 bases between. This CDR3 has 13 amino acids. The CDR3 coding sequence is TGTGCCAGCAGCGCCCATGTAGACACTGAAGCTTTCTTT. Translated: CASSAHVDTEAFF. Combining the CDR3 with reference TRBV11-2 and TRBJ1-1 gives the whole variable domain EAGVAQSPRYKIIEKRQSVAFWCNPISGHATLYWYQQILGQGPKLLIQFQNNGVVDDSQLPKDRFSAERLKGVDSTLKIQPAKLEDSAVYLCASSAHVDTEAFFGQGTRLTVV.

V usage is TRBV6-5 and J usage is TRBJ1-1, with 7 bases fitting TRBD1. The germline V gene encodes CDR1 MNHEY and CDR2 SVGAGI. Trimming cost V 5 bases and J 4 bases; bases outside gene matches: 10. This CDR3 is 15 amino acids long. The CDR3 loop is CASSTQGMASTEAFF. CDR3 in DNA: TGTGCCAGCAGTACACAGGGGATGGCGTCCACTGAAGCTTTCTTT.

This chain links TRBV19 with TRBJ2-6; the match to TRBD1 covers 7 bases. CDR1 is LNHDA and CDR2 is SQIVND in the germline V gene (reference sequence). CDR3 size: 16 residues. V shed 5 bases, J shed 0 bases, and the junction held 4 bases outside the gene matches. CDR3 sequence (DNA): TGTGCCAGTAGTGGGACAGCGAGCTCTGGGGCCAACGTCCTGACTTTC. It encodes CASSGTASSGANVLTF.

This clone has more than one count but fewer than ten. The chain combines TRBV7-2 with TRBJ1-3, with 7 bases matching TRBD1. Germline loops: CDR1 SGHTA, CDR2 FQGNSA. J was trimmed by 0 bases and V by 5 bases; bases with no gene match: 7. The CDR3 consists of 16 residues. CDR3: CASSLIGTASGNTIYF. Written as DNA, the CDR3 is TGTGCCAGCAGCCTGATTGGGACAGCCTCTGGAAACACCATATATTTT.

This rearrangement joins TRBV21-1 to TRBJ1-5; the D call in the table, TRBD1, was not verified against the DNA. TRBV21-1 represents a pseudogene. The CDR3 consists of 14 residues. CDR3 coding DNA: TGTGCCAGATTACAGGTCTATAGCAATCAGCCCCAGCATTTT. Translation gives CARLQVYSNQPQHF.

The chain combines TRBV7-2 with TRBJ1-2, with TRBD1 matching over 7 bases. Germline-derived CDR1 and CDR2 are SGHTA and FQGNSA. Trimming cost V 5 bases and J 4 bases; bases outside gene matches: 4. The CDR3 covers 13 residues. The CDR3 region has the DNA TGTGCCAGCAGCCAACAGGGGACCTATGGCTACACCTTC. Translating gives CASSQQGTYGYTF.

The rearrangement joins TRBV28 to TRBJ1-1, with TRBD1 matching 7 bases. There are 13 residues in the CDR3. Germline CDR1 reads MDHEN; CDR2 reads SYDVKM. The V segment lost 8 bases and the J segment 0 bases; nucleotides outside the gene matches: 3. CDR3 sequence (DNA): TGTGCCAGCGGAACAGGGGTGAACACTGAAGCTTTCTTT. Protein sequence: CASGTGVNTEAFF.

This CDR3 is CASSQSQGPGGGYTF. In nucleotides, the CDR3 is TGTGCCAGCAGCCAAAGTCAGGGGCCGGGTGGTGGCTACACCTTC. The rearrangement joins TRBV6-5 to TRBJ1-2; the D gene is possibly TRBD1 (6 bases). With 6 bases removed from V and 7 bases from J, the gap between germline ends came to 21 bases. The CDR3 length is 15 residues. The germline V gene has CDR1 MNHEY and CDR2 SVGAGI.

A single count supports this clone. V is TRBV23-1 and J is TRBJ1-2, with 8 bases aligning to TRBD1. TRBV23-1 is an open reading frame whose function is uncertain. The CDR3 spans 20 residues. The V gene end was trimmed by 0 bases and the J gene end by 4 bases; junction bases not matched to a gene: 19. The CDR3 region is CASSQSNGRRGRGKAYGYTF. The CDR3 nucleotides read TGCGCCAGCAGTCAATCGAACGGGCGCAGGGGGCGCGGAAAAGCCTATGGCTACACCTTC.

This clone showed up just once. The J gene is TRBJ2-2, the V gene TRBV13, with 7 positions matching TRBD2. The CDR3 runs 15 residues. V lost 8 bases, J lost 1 base, and 7 bases stayed unmatched. Germline CDR1 is PRHDT and CDR2 is FYEKMQ (reference sequence). CDR3 residues: CASGRAGENTGELFF. As DNA, the CDR3 is TGTGCCAGCGGAAGGGCGGGGGAGAACACCGGGGAGCTGTTTTTT.